This paragraph reports one T cell receptor (beta chain). Losses at the gene ends were 5 bases for V and 2 bases for J; bases not matched to a gene: 5. The CDR3 has 15 residues. Germline CDR1 reads SNHLY; CDR2 reads FYNNEI. These data originate in a study of blood T cell repertoires in COVID-19. Study in general: PBMCs, B-cell-depleted T cells, or T cells were the source of the cDNA or gDNA that made up the material.

Only in-frame clones appear in the TCRdb table, and some are missing; sequencing was by immunoSEQ multiplex PCR. The table lists over 85,000 clones, 65% to 90% of them singletons. The sequence was obtained from a man in his sixties with acute or convalescent COVID-19. Sequencing was carried out using peripheral blood. The gene calls are TRBV2 and TRBJ1-5; 8 positions agree with TRBD1. Here the CDR3 DNA reads TGTGCCAGCAGTTCCACAGGGGGGGGCAATCAGCCCCAGCATTTT. Translating gives CASSSTGGGNQPQHF.